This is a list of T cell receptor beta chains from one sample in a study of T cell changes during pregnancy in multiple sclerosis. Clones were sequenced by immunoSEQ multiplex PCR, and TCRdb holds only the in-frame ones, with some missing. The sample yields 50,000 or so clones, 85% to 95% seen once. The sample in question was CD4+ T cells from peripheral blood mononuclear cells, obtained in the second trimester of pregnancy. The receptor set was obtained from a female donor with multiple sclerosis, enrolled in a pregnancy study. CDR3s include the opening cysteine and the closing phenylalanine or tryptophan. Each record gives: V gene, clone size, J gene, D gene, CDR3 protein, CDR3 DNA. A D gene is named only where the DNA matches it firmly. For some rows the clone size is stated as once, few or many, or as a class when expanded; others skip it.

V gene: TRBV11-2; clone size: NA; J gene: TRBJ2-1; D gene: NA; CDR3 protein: CASRGPLVPGKEQFF; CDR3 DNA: TGTGCCAGCAGAGGCCCCCTCGTTCCAGGAAAGGAGCAGTTCTTC
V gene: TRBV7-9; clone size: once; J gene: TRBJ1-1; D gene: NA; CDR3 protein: CASSLASGQPDEAFF; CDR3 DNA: TGTGCCAGCAGCCTCGCGAGTGGACAGCCCGATGAAGCTTTCTTT
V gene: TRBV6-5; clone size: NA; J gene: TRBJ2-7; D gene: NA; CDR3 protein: CASTQRPGSGEQYF; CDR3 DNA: TGTGCCAGCACCCAGCGCCCTGGGTCGGGGGAGCAGTACTTC
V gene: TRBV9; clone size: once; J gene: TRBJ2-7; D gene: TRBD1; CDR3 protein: CASSVGGTGGNEQYF; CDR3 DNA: TGTGCCAGCAGCGTAGGGGGGACAGGGGGCAACGAGCAGTACTTC
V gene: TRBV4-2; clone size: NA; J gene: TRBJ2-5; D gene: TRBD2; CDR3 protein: CASSQDVAGVRLETQYF; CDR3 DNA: TGTGCCAGCAGCCAAGACGTTGCGGGGGTCCGGTTGGAGACCCAGTACTTC
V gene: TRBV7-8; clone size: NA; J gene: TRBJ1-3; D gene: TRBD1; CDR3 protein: CASSLSQIQGGKVSGNTIYF; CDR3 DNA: TGTGCCAGCAGCTTATCCCAAATCCAGGGGGGCAAGGTCTCTGGAAACACCATATATTTT
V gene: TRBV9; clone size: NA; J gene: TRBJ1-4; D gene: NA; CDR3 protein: CASSVEGQGNEKLFF; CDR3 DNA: TGTGCCAGCAGCGTAGAGGGACAAGGGAATGAAAAACTGTTTTTT
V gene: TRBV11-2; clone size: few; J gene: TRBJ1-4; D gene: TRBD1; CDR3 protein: CASSSLTGAGEKLFF; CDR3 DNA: TGTGCCAGCAGCTCGCTTACAGGGGCGGGTGAAAAACTGTTTTTT
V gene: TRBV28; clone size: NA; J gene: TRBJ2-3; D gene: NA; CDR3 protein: CASRKADTQYF; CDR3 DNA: TGTGCCAGCAGGAAAGCGGATACGCAGTATTTT
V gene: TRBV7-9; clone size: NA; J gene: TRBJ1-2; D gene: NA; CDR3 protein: CASTPKDSPGYTF; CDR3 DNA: TGTGCCAGCACCCCTAAAGACAGCCCGGGCTACACCTTC
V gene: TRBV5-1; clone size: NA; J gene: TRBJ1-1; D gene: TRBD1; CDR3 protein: CASSSGQTLNTEAFF; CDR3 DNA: TGCGCCAGCAGCTCGGGACAGACCCTGAACACTGAAGCTTTCTTT
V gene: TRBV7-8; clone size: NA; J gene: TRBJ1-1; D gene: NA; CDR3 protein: CASIRGAMNTEAFF; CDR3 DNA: TGTGCCAGCATAAGGGGCGCCATGAACACTGAAGCTTTCTTT
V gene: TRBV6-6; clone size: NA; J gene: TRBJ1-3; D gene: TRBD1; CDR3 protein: CASSYDVTGGVNTIYF; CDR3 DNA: TGTGCCAGCAGTTACGATGTGACAGGGGGCGTAAACACCATATATTTT
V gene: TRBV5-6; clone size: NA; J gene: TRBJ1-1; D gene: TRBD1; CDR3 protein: CASSALQGTYTEAFF; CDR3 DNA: TGTGCCAGCAGCGCCTTACAGGGGACCTACACTGAAGCTTTCTTT
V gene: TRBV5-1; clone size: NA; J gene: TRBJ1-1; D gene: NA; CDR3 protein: CASSGGTLPEAFF; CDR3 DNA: TGCGCCAGCAGCGGAGGGACTTTACCTGAAGCTTTCTTT
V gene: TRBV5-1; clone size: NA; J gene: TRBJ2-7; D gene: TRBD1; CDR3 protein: CASSVITGVIYEQYF; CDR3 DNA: TGCGCCAGCAGCGTCATTACAGGGGTCATCTACGAGCAGTACTTC
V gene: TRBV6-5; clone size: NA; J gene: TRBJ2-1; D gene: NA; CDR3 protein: CASSYSRGGEQFF; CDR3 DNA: TGTGCCAGCAGTTACTCGAGAGGGGGTGAGCAGTTCTTC
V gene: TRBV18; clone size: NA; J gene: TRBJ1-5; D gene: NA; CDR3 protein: CASSRDGGSNQPQHF; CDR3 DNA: TGTGCCAGCTCACGGGACGGGGGAAGCAATCAGCCCCAGCATTTT
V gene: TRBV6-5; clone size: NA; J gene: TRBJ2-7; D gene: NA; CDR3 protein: CASSYRQASYEQYF; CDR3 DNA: TGTGCCAGCAGTTACCGACAGGCCTCCTACGAGCAGTACTTC
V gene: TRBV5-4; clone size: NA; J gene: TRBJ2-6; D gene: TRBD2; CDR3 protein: CASSPGGTGANVLTF; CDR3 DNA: TGTGCCAGCAGCCCGGGGGGGACTGGGGCCAACGTCCTGACTTTC
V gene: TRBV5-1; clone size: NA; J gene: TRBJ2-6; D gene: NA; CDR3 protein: CASSLNAGVFIGANVLTF; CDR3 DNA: TGCGCCAGCAGCTTGAATGCAGGGGTTTTTATTGGGGCCAACGTCCTGACTTTC
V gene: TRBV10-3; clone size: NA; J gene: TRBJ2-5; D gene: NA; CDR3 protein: CAISGLEKETQYF; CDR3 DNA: TGTGCCATCAGTGGTCTGGAGAAAGAGACCCAGTACTTC
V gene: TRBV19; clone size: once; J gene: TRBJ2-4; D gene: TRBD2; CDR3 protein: CASSIDGAGPGGAKNIQYF; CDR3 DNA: TGTGCCAGTAGTATAGATGGGGCAGGCCCCGGGGGGGCCAAAAACATTCAGTACTTC
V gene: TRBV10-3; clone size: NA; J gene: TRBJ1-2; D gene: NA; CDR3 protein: CAITQTERTLVGYTF; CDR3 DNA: TGTGCCATCACACAGACCGAACGGACATTGGTCGGCTACACCTTC
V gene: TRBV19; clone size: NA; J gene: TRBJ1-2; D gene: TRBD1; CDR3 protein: CASTRQGVNYGYTF; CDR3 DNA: TGTGCCAGTACCAGACAGGGGGTTAACTATGGCTACACCTTC
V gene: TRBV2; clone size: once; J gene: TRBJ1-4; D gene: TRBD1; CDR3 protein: CASRVQGTSEKLFF; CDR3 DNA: TGTGCCAGCAGAGTACAGGGGACGAGTGAAAAACTGTTTTTT
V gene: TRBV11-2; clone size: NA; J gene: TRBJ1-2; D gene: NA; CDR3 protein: CASSPTWGVGYTF; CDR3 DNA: TGTGCCAGCAGCCCTACGTGGGGAGTTGGCTACACCTTC
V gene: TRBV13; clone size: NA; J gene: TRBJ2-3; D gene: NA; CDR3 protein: CASSLVEFRRTDTQYF; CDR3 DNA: TGTGCCAGCAGCTTAGTGGAGTTTCGGAGAACAGATACGCAGTATTTT
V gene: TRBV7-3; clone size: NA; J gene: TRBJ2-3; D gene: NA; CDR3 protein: CASSSSSPTDTQYF; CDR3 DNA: TGTGCCAGCAGCTCCTCGTCCCCCACAGATACGCAGTATTTT
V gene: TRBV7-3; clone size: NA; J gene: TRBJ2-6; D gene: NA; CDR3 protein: CASSLLPGANVLTF; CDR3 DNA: TGTGCCAGCAGCTTACTACCTGGGGCCAACGTCCTGACTTTC
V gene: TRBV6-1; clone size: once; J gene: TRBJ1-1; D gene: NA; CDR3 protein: CASHREPLSGAFF; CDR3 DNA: TGTGCCAGCCACAGGGAACCCCTTTCTGGAGCTTTCTTT
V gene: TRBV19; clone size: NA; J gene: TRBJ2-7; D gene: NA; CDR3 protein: CASSEEVNWAREQYF; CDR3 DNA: TGTGCCAGTAGTGAGGAGGTGAATTGGGCCAGGGAGCAGTACTTC
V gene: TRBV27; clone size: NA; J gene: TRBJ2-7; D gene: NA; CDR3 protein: CASSLSYQGYEQYF; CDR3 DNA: TGTGCCAGCAGTTTATCGTATCAGGGGTACGAGCAGTACTTC
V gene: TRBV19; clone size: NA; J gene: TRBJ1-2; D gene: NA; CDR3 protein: CASSIESAGFYGYTF; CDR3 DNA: TGTGCCAGTAGTATAGAATCTGCAGGGTTTTACGGCTACACCTTC
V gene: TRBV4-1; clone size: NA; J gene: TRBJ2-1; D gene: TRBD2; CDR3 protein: CASSPGLAGLNEQFF; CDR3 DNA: TGCGCCAGCAGCCCGGGACTAGCGGGGCTCAATGAGCAGTTCTTC
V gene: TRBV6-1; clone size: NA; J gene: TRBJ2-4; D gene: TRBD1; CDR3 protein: CASSEYRGQSKLAKNIQYF; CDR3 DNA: TGTGCCAGCAGTGAATATAGGGGGCAGAGTAAACTAGCCAAAAACATTCAGTACTTC
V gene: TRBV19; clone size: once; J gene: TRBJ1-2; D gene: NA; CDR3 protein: CASSIETEPLYGYTF; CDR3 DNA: TGTGCCAGTAGTATAGAGACAGAGCCATTATATGGCTACACCTTC